This paragraph covers one T cell receptor beta chain sequence. Its cognate antigen is unknown. This specimen belongs to a study of cytomegalovirus exposure and HLA in healthy donors. Study overall: Earlier, some 200 million T cells were analyzed, and around 100 million unique TCR beta sequences were found among them.

Both 60 Vbeta primers and 13 Jbeta primers went into the PCR. The repertoire was sequenced with immunoSEQ multiplex PCR; TCRdb's copy has only in-frame clones and lacks some. This sample carries over 250,000 clones, more than 80% of them seen once, and the ten largest clones take roughly 4%. The germline V gene has CDR1 PRHDT and CDR2 FYEKMQ (reference sequence). The CDR3 length is 12 residues. V lost 2 bases, J lost 6 bases, and 8 bases lay in between. Regarding the study as a whole: As was reported, the HLA-A and HLA-B alleles of most subjects were accurately predicted from TCR beta sequences. Other equally common chains were less clonally expanded than HLA-associated TCR beta chains, a later analysis showed.

Sequenced sample: PBMCs. The origin of this receptor is a man between 40 and 49 years old in good health and CMV-seropositive. The chain links TRBV13 to TRBJ2-7; unclear D gene. The CDR3 nucleotides read TGTGCCAGCAGCTTATTACAAAGCGAGCAGTACTTC. It yields the protein CASSLLQSEQYF.